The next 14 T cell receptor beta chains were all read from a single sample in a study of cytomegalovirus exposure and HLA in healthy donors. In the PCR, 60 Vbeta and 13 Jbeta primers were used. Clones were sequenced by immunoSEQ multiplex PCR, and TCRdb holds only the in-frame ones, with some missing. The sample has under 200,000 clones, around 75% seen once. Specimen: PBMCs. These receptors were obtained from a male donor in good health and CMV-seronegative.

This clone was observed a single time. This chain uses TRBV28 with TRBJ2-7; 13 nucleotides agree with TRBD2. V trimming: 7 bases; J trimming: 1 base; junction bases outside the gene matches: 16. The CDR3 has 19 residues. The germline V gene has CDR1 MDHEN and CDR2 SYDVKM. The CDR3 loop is CASTQNSWTSGSGSYEQYF. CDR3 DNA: TGTGCCAGCACCCAGAATTCGTGGACTAGCGGGAGTGGGTCCTACGAGCAGTACTTC.

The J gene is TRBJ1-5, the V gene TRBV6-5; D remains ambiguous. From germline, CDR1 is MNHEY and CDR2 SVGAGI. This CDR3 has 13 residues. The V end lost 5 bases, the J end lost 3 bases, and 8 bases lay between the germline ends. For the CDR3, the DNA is TGTGCCAGCAGTCAGGTGGTCAATCAGCCCCAGCATTTT. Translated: CASSQVVNQPQHF.

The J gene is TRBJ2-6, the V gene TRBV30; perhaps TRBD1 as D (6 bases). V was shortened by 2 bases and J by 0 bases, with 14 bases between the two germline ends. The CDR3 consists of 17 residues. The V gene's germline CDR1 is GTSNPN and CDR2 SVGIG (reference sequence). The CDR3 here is CAWSPGHSNSGANVLTF. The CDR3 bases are TGTGCCTGGAGTCCGGGACATTCGAACTCTGGGGCCAACGTCCTGACTTTC.

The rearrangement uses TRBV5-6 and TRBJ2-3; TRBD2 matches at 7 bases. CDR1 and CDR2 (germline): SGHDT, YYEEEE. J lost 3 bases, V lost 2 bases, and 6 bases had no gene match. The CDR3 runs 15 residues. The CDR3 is CASSLWGRGTDTQYF. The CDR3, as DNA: TGTGCCAGCAGCTTATGGGGGAGGGGAACAGATACGCAGTATTTT.

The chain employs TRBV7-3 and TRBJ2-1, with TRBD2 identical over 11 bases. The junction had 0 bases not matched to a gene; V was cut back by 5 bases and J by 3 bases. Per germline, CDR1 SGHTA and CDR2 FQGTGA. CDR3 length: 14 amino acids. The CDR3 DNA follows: TGTGCCAGCAGCGGGACTAGCGGCTACAATGAGCAGTTCTTC. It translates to CASSGTSGYNEQFF.

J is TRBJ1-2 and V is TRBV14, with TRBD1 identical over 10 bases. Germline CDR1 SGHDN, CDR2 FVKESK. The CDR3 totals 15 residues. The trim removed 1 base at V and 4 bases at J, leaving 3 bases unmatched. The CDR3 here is CASSQAWDRGYGYTF. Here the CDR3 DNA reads TGTGCCAGCAGCCAAGCATGGGACAGGGGCTATGGCTACACCTTC.

The CDR3 DNA follows: TGTGCCAGCAGTTACGAATCGGGGGGTGGGAATGAGCAGTTCTTC. Its protein product is CASSYESGGGNEQFF. The chain recombines TRBV6-5 with TRBJ2-1, with 7 positions matching TRBD2. Germline V CDR1 and CDR2: MNHEY, SVGAGI. Trimming removed 2 bases from V and 7 bases from J; junction bases left unmatched: 8. CDR3 length equals 15 residues.

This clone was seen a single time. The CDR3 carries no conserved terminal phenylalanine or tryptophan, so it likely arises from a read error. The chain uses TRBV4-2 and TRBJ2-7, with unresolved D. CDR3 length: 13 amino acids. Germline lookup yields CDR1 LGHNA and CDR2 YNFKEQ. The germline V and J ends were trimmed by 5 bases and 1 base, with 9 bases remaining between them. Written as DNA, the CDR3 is TGTGCCAGCAGCTCAACTAATTCCTACGAGCAGTACCTC. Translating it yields CASSSTNSYEQYL.

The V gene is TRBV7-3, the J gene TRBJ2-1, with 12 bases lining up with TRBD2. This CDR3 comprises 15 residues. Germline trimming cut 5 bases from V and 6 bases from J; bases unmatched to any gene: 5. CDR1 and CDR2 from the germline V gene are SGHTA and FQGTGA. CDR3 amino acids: CASSPLAGGLNEQFF. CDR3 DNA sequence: TGTGCCAGCAGCCCCCTAGCGGGAGGGCTCAATGAGCAGTTCTTC.

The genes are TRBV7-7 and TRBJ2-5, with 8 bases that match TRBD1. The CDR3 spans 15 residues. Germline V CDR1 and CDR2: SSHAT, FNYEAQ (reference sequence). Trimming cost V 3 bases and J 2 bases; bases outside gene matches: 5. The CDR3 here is CASSFGTGGQETQYF. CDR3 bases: TGTGCCAGCAGCTTCGGCACAGGGGGGCAAGAGACCCAGTACTTC. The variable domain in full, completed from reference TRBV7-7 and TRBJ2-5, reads GAGVSQSPRYKVTKRGQDVTLRCDPISSHATLYWYQQALGQGPEFLTYFNYEAQPDKSGLPSDRFSAERPEGSISTLTIQRTEQRDSAMYRCASSFGTGGQETQYFGPGTRLLVL.

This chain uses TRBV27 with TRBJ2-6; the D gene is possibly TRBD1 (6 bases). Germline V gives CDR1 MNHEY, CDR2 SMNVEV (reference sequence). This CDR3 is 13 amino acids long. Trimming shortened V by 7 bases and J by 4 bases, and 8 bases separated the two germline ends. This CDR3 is CASTGAGANVLTF. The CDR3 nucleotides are TGTGCCAGCACAGGGGCCGGGGCCAACGTCCTGACTTTC.

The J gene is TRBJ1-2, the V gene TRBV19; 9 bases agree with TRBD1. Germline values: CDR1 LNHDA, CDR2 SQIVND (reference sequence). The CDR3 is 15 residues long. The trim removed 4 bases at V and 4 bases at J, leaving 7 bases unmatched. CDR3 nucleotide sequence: TGTGCCAGTAGTACAGGGACAGGGTTATTCTATGGCTACACCTTC. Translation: CASSTGTGLFYGYTF.

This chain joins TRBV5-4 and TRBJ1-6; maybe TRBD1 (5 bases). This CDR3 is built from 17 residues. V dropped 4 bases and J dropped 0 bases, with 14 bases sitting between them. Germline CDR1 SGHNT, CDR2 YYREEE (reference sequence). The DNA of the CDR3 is TGTGCCAGCAGCCGGGGGGAGACAAGCTCCTATAATTCACCCCTCCACTTT. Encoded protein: CASSRGETSSYNSPLHF.

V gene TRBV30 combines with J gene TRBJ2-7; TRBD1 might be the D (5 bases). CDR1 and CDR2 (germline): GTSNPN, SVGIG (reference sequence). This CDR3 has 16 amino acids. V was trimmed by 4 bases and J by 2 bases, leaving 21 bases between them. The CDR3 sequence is CAWTSLDRNLAYEQYF. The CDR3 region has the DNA TGTGCCTGGACCTCCCTAGACAGAAACCTCGCCTACGAGCAGTACTTC. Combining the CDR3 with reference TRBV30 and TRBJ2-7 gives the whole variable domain SQTIHQWPATLVQPVGSPLSLECTVEGTSNPNLYWYRQAAGRGLQLLFYSVGIGQISSEVPQNLSASRPQDRQFILSSKKLLLSDSGFYLCAWTSLDRNLAYEQYFGPGTRLTVT.